Presented here are 8 T cell receptor beta chains from one specimen sequenced in a study of blood T cell repertoires in COVID-19. TCRdb's table, derived via immunoSEQ multiplex PCR, lists solely in-frame clones and lacks some. The data hold about 300,000 clones, with roughly 86% observed a single time. The sample comprised peripheral blood. The receptors stem from a woman aged 25 to 39 with COVID-19, enrolled during active disease.

The chain couples TRBV28 to TRBJ1-3, with D maybe TRBD1 (6 bases). This CDR3 contains 13 residues. Germline V gene lookup returns CDR1 MDHEN and CDR2 SYDVKM. V shed 10 bases and J shed 0 bases, with 10 bases lying between them. The CDR3 spells CATRDNSGNTIYF. CDR3 DNA: TGTGCCACAAGGGACAACTCTGGAAACACCATATATTTT.

The gene calls are TRBV10-2 and TRBJ1-6; a weak D match, TRBD1 (5 bases). This CDR3 is built from 16 residues. The V and J ends lost 6 bases and 7 bases respectively, with 19 bases between them. Germline V gene data show CDR1 as WSHSY and CDR2 as SAAADI. The CDR3 spells CASSVPAGARNSPLHF. For the CDR3, the DNA is TGCGCCAGCAGCGTACCCGCTGGGGCTCGAAATTCACCCCTCCACTTT.

The chain couples TRBV12-3 or TRBV12-4 to TRBJ1-2; D ambiguous. V lost 5 bases to trimming and J lost 3 bases, with 10 bases between them. CDR3 length equals 13 residues. The CDR3 loop reads CASSVPGDYGYTF. For the CDR3, the DNA is TGTGCCAGCAGTGTTCCGGGAGACTATGGCTACACCTTC.

The chain combines TRBV4-1 with TRBJ2-2, with D possibly matching TRBD2 (6 bases). From germline, CDR1 is MGHRA and CDR2 YSYEKL. The CDR3 spans 17 residues. V lost 4 bases to trimming and J lost 3 bases, with 18 bases between them. The CDR3 is CASSPVNGGVHTGELFF. Written as DNA, the CDR3 is TGCGCCAGCAGCCCCGTCAACGGAGGGGTCCACACCGGGGAGCTGTTTTTT.

This chain joins TRBV7-9 and TRBJ2-5; 9 nucleotides agree with TRBD1. CDR3 length: 15 amino acids. The V gene end was trimmed by 1 base and the J gene end by 6 bases; junction bases not matched to a gene: 6. Germline loops: CDR1 SEHNR, CDR2 FQNEAQ (reference sequence). CDR3 DNA sequence: TGTGCCAGCAGCTTAGATCCTGGACAGGGGCAGACCCAGTACTTC. Protein: CASSLDPGQGQTQYF.

The V gene is TRBV19, the J gene TRBJ2-5; tentative D call: TRBD1 (6 bases). CDR1 and CDR2 from the germline V gene are LNHDA and SQIVND (reference sequence). The CDR3 has 13 residues. V lost 6 bases, J lost 5 bases, and 13 bases lay in between. The CDR3 DNA reads TGTGCCAGTAGCCGGACAGCGCGGGAGACCCAGTACTTC. Translated: CASSRTARETQYF.

The V gene is TRBV7-8, the J gene TRBJ2-6; D unresolved. The CDR3 has 20 residues. Looked up from germline, CDR1 is SGHVS and CDR2 is FQNEAQ. V lost 2 bases to trimming and J lost 1 base, with 21 bases between them. CDR3 amino acids: CASSLSPRSEAWSGANVLTF. The CDR3 DNA reads TGTGCCAGCAGCTTATCCCCCCGAAGTGAGGCATGGTCTGGGGCCAACGTCCTGACTTTC.

This chain joins TRBV20-1 and TRBJ2-5; 14 bases line up with TRBD2. Germline CDR1 is DFQATT and CDR2 is SNEGSKA (reference sequence). This CDR3 comprises 15 residues. The junction had 6 bases not matched to a gene; V was cut back by 3 bases and J by 6 bases. CDR3 loop: CSASKTSGGAKTQYF. CDR3 coding DNA: TGCAGTGCTAGTAAGACTAGCGGGGGGGCCAAGACCCAGTACTTC.